This T cell receptor (beta chain) was recorded in a study of T cell repertoires in cytomegalovirus infection. TCRdb ran MiXCR on the reads and lists one entry per CDR3 protein. The sample shows some 200,000 distinct CDR3 sequences, about 20% of them seen only once. Germline CDR1 LGHNT, CDR2 FRNRAP. The V and J ends lost 6 bases and 6 bases respectively, with 12 bases between them. The CDR3 loop spans 13 amino acids. The sequence derives from a human donor in good health (CMV status not recorded). Some clones in this sample may be carry-over from other donors' samples. The specimen was PBMCs. This chain connects TRBV12-5 to TRBJ1-5, with D possibly matching TRBD1 (5 bases). In DNA form, the CDR3 reads TGTGCTAGTGGCTCCAGGGTCGGTCAGCCCCAGCATTTT. Its protein is CASGSRVGQPQHF.